This TCR beta chain is drawn from a study of shared T cell receptors in the human thymus (dated by TCRdb to about 2021). With regard to the full study: The study examined how self-reactive, shared T-cell receptor alpha chains are generated in the human thymus.

Regarding this clone: The antigen it binds to is not known. The input lacks base qualities; no much larger clone sits a single base away.

V has 5 bases trimmed and J has 3 bases trimmed; junction bases matching no gene number 5. Reading from cysteine to phenylalanine, the CDR3 counts 13 amino acids. The retained sequence is limited to the CDR3, 39 bases, with the frame set at the first base. CDR1 SGHDT and CDR2 YYEEEE were looked up in the germline V gene. Libraries were built with the immunoSEQ multiplex PCR assay. What TCRdb holds here is the immuneACCESS table cut down to in-frame rearrangements. Part of the clones is not present; checked against another copy, under half of the missing clones reflect an unresolved V gene, and the others are unexplained. The sample table records over 450,000 clones; around 82% of these occur just once. In total, the top ten clones hold roughly 0.013% of the sample. The same specimen was also included in a second study, on human thymus T cells. From the second report: Immunologically healthy infants undergoing open corrective cardiac surgery for congenital heart defects in Finland were used as donors. Thymus tissue was obtained as surgical resects removed during corrective cardiac surgery. Biased V and J gene segment usage appeared to be present in both thymic and peripheral blood repertoires. According to the related research, thymic TCR repertoires were highly overlapping among unrelated individuals. The study described the TCR alpha and beta repertoires in under ten infant thymus samples and a few matching peripheral blood samples. The infant donors were roughly 6 to 244 days old, and the cohort included six or seven males and two females. Thymocytes were released mechanically from tissue and stored at -70 °C as pellets of roughly 9.5-31 million cells. A QIAsymphony instrument was used to extract genomic DNA from the frozen cell pellets. Using the immunoSEQ multiplex PCR assay, the TCRB and TCRAD loci were amplified from a standardized quantity of quality-controlled genomic DNA. The V(D)J region was spanned by amplicons of a length sufficient to cover the CDR3 and to identify V and J genes. The commercial immunoSEQ service was used to sequence amplicons on an Illumina platform. Primer bias and sequencing errors were corrected as previously described, and TCRAD and TCRB definitions were based on the IMGT database. Analysis of the repertoires was done with immunoSEQ Analyzer 3.0 and VDJTools and included basic statistics, V/J segment usage, diversity estimates, rarefaction and pairwise overlap. Diversity was estimated using the Chao1, ChaoE, Efron-Thisted, Shannon and inverse Simpson indices, and was also estimated on datasets down-sampled to the size of the smallest sample. Repertoire overlap was assessed by strict matching of CDR3 nucleotide sequence, V gene and J gene, and clustering was done by Jaccard-based multidimensional scaling. On average, thymus samples yielded roughly 800,000 unique TCRB clonotypes, whereas blood samples yielded approximately 90,000.

The sequence was collected from a boy under two years old with a congenital heart defect. Donor details come from another sample of the same person, matched by shared clones. The sequence joins TRBV5-6 to TRBJ2-7, with TRBD1 identical over 7 junction bases. The sample consisted of thymocytes. The DNA is as follows: TGTGCCAGCAGATGGACAGGTGACTACGAGCAGTACTTC. It translates to CASRWTGDYEQYF.